This T cell receptor beta chain emerged from a study of cytomegalovirus exposure and HLA in healthy donors. Study findings and constraints: With high specificity and sensitivity, the classifier reportedly diagnosed cytomegalovirus status.

Using immunoSEQ multiplex PCR, the repertoire was profiled, and TCRdb retains in-frame clones only, with some absent. The sample lists tens of thousands of clones, about 94% occurring once. With regard to this clone: What it recognizes is unknown.

Germline CDR1 and CDR2: SGHKS and YYEKEE (reference sequence). V gave up 4 bases and J gave up 2 bases; unmatched junction bases: 11. The CDR3 runs 17 residues. The sample comprised PBMCs. The V gene is TRBV5-5, the J gene TRBJ1-5; 8 bases are shared with TRBD1. The receptor was isolated from a man between 18 and 29 years old in good health and CMV-seropositive. The CDR3, as DNA: TGTGCCAGCAGCACCTGGACAGGGTCAAGAGGCAATCAGCCCCAGCATTTT. Translation: CASSTWTGSRGNQPQHF. Full variable domain (outside the CDR3, taken from reference TRBV5-5 and TRBJ1-5): DAGVTQSPTHLIKTRGQQVTLRCSPISGHKSVSWYQQVLGQGPQFIFQYYEKEERGRGNFPDRFSARQFPNYSSELNVNALLLGDSALYLCASSTWTGSRGNQPQHFGDGTRLSIL.